This T cell receptor beta chain came from a study of glioma-infiltrating T cells. The CDR3 is made up of 13 amino acids. Trimming shortened V by 4 bases and J by 6 bases, and 9 bases separated the two germline ends. Germline assignment: CDR1 SGHDN and CDR2 FVKESK. Findings and limits, study-wide: Tissue-blood divergence was below expectation in non-neoplastic patients, above in gliomas.

Using RNA template, CDR3s of TCR alpha and beta were amplified with iRepertoire arm-PCR. MiXCR, run by TCRdb on the multiplex PCR reads, gives a single entry per CDR3 protein. Of 20,000 to 25,000 distinct CDR3 sequences listed, around 23% are singletons. At least ten counts were recorded for this clonotype. Its target is not known. The chain carries TRBV14 and TRBJ2-2; D gene unclear. Sequencing was performed on glioma tissue, nonneoplastic brain tissue, or PBMCs (not recorded which). This TCR was sampled from a human donor with low-grade glioma or glioblastoma, undergoing nonglioma brain surgery, or in good health (not recorded which). The CDR3 DNA reads as TGTGCCAGCAGCCCAGTGGTCGCCGGGGAGCTGTTTTTT. Its translation is CASSPVVAGELFF.